Sequencing of this TCR beta chain was carried out in a study of identical twins. General observations from the study: Out-of-frame beta sequences exhibited a weaker degree of excess twin sharing. There was more out-of-frame TCR alpha sharing in monozygotic twins than models estimated. The authors noted that invariant MAIT and iNKT cells could partly confound zero-insertion analyses.

Template switching added a universal primer binding site, and final cDNA carried unique molecular identifiers. In TCRdb, the 5' RACE reads were re-called with MiXCR into one record per CDR3 protein. The sample lists roughly 1,500,000 distinct CDR3 sequences, under 35% occurring once. This CDR3 has 16 residues. From germline, CDR1 is MDHEN and CDR2 SYDVKM. J lost 0 bases, V lost 7 bases, and 7 bases had no gene match. Only a few counts were recorded for this clonotype. No antigen is known for it. The chain combines TRBV28 with TRBJ1-5, with 9 bases that match TRBD1. The source of this sequence is a newborn girl in good health. The sample comprised cord blood. This CDR3 is CASTVTGGNSNQPQHF. The DNA for the CDR3 is TGTGCCAGCACCGTGACAGGGGGGAATAGCAATCAGCCCCAGCATTTT.